Reported below is one T cell receptor beta chain. The antigen this receptor binds is unknown. No much larger clonotype is one base removed from it; base qualities were not supplied. The collaborating institutions used their own protocols to collect whole blood in K2EDTA tubes. For TCRbeta analysis, collaborator samples were shipped as frozen whole blood, as isolated PBMCs, or as DNA extracted from either sample type. The CDR3 spans 12 residues, from the cysteine through the phenylalanine. Left in the record is the CDR3 DNA by itself, 36 bases read in frame from the first base. According to the germline V gene, CDR1 reads SGHRS and CDR2 reads YFSETQ. Cut back by 4 bases and 8 bases, the V and J ends lie 10 bases apart. TCRbeta CDR3 regions were amplified from genomic DNA using the immunoSEQ Assay, a bias-controlled multiplex PCR. For the original study's pipeline: The number of nucleated cells in each sample was estimated by amplification of reference gene primers within the assay. Sequence reads were collapsed and filtered to measure the absolute abundance of every unique TCRbeta CDR3 rearrangement. Productive Simpson clonality was computed per sample as the square root of Simpson's diversity index over productive rearrangements. TCRdb's version of the immuneACCESS table is confined to in-frame rearrangements and falls short of the full clone set. An unresolved V gene accounts for under half of the shortfall where checked; the remainder is of unknown origin. That table is the source of V, J and clone size, and D and trimming were worked out from the DNA. The sample has about 670,000 clones on record, around 89% of them singletons. The top ten constitute roughly 0.25% of the sample.

This sample was included in a study of blood T cell repertoires in COVID-19 (TCRdb year 2020). General notes on the study: Samples from collaborators originated in the United States, Italy and Spain and spanned both the acute and convalescent phases of COVID-19. Sample metadata almost always included a de-identified subject ID, COVID-19 status, age in years and sex. Where available, HLA class I and class II types were obtained from metadata supplied by the sample provider rather than from assay-based typing. The repertoires were made available in a free public database intended to serve as a resource for research on the immune response to SARS-CoV-2. The material from the prospective study consisted of cDNA or gDNA derived from T cells, B-cell-depleted T cells, or PBMCs. Deeply sampled blood TCRbeta repertoires from subjects exposed to, actively infected with, or recovered from COVID-19 were included in the dataset. The samples were drawn from the first 160 participants of the ongoing ImmuneRACE study and from more than 1,000 subjects provided by 6 global collaborators. Broad study findings and their caveats: How much clinical and demographic metadata was included differed by source and by participant, and the metadata was provided uncurated.

The specimen was peripheral blood. This TCR came from a woman between 18 and 30 years old with acute or convalescent COVID-19. The chain joins TRBV5-1 to TRBJ2-1; no D gene call is confident. Read as DNA, the sequence is TGCGCCAGCAGCCCACAAGGAGATGAGCAGTTCTTC. The encoded protein is CASSPQGDEQFF.